The clone carrying this T cell receptor beta chain was counted once. Its cognate antigen is unknown. CDR1 and CDR2 from the germline V gene are DFQATT and SNEGSKA (reference sequence). With 5 bases clipped from V and 8 bases from J, the junction kept 10 bases outside the gene matches. This CDR3 is 14 amino acids long. The data were obtained in a study of vaccination and CD4 T cells after COVID-19. With the Oncomine TCR Beta short-read assay, DNA from cultured CD4+ T cells was sequenced. MiXCR, run by TCRdb on the PCR reads, gives a single entry per CDR3 protein. The table lists 13,000 or so distinct CDR3 sequences, around 44% of them singletons. As for treatment: approximately nine-day PBMC culture with coronavirus spike peptide pools or control peptides (ViraFEST assay).

The TCR comes from a human donor who had recovered from COVID-19. The sample was CD4+ T cells from blood, cultured in vitro. The chain joins TRBV20-1 to TRBJ2-3; 10 bases agree with TRBD2. The DNA for the CDR3 is TGCAGTGCTTTTCTGGCTAGCGGGAGTGGTACGCAGTATTTT. It specifies CSAFLASGSGTQYF.